Listed below are T cell receptor beta chains from one sample, sequenced in a study of T-cell memory formation after mild COVID-19. TCRdb itself ran the 5' RACE reads through MiXCR, one entry per CDR3 protein. The sample consists of nearly 110,000 distinct CDR3 sequences, about a sixth of them appearing once. Sequencing was carried out using PBMCs or a T cell subset sorted from them (not recorded which). The source is an adult woman who had mild COVID-19 (a few samples of this study predate the infection). Cell type and time point are not known. Both conserved end residues are part of each CDR3. Each record gives: J gene, D gene, clone size, V gene, CDR3 DNA, CDR3 protein. D genes are given only for firm matches. Clone size appears in some rows only: once, few, many, or a class for an expanded clone.

j_call: TRBJ1-2
d_call: NA
clone_size: NA
v_call: TRBV5-4
cdr3_nt: TGTGCCAGCAGCCCGTTCGATCTATTGTACCCTAACTATGGCTACACCTTC
cdr3_aa: CASSPFDLLYPNYGYTF

j_call: TRBJ2-3
d_call: TRBD2
clone_size: few
v_call: TRBV13
cdr3_nt: TGTGCCAGCAGCCGAGGGGCTAGCGGGAGAAGCACAGATACGCAGTATTTT
cdr3_aa: CASSRGASGRSTDTQYF

j_call: TRBJ2-3
d_call: NA
clone_size: few
v_call: TRBV24-1
cdr3_nt: TGTGCCACCAGTGCGACCAGCCCCGAAGTGGGGGATACGCAGTATTTT
cdr3_aa: CATSATSPEVGDTQYF

j_call: TRBJ1-2
d_call: NA
clone_size: NA
v_call: TRBV7-9
cdr3_nt: TGTGCCAGCAGCCTTGGGGGGAATGGCTACACCTTC
cdr3_aa: CASSLGGNGYTF

j_call: TRBJ1-5
d_call: NA
clone_size: few
v_call: TRBV6-5
cdr3_nt: TGTGCCAGCAGTTACTCCCCCCCGTACGGGGGCAATCAGCCCCAGCATTTT
cdr3_aa: CASSYSPPYGGNQPQHF

j_call: TRBJ2-6
d_call: NA
clone_size: few
v_call: TRBV7-2
cdr3_nt: TGTGCCAGCAGCTACCTATTGGGACCACCGGGGGGGGCCAACGTCCTGACTTTC
cdr3_aa: CASSYLLGPPGGANVLTF

j_call: TRBJ2-3
d_call: TRBD2
clone_size: NA
v_call: TRBV9
cdr3_nt: TGTGCCAGCAGCTCAAGCGGGGGAGGCACAGATACGCAGTATTTT
cdr3_aa: CASSSSGGGTDTQYF

j_call: TRBJ1-1
d_call: NA
clone_size: few
v_call: TRBV5-1
cdr3_nt: TGCGCCAGCAGCTTAAGTGATGGCGCTGAAGCTTTCTTT
cdr3_aa: CASSLSDGAEAFF

j_call: TRBJ1-1
d_call: NA
clone_size: few
v_call: TRBV6-5
cdr3_nt: TGTGCCACCTTTATGAGGGGAGGAGACACTGAAGCTTTCTTT
cdr3_aa: CATFMRGGDTEAFF

j_call: TRBJ2-7
d_call: NA
clone_size: many
v_call: TRBV20-1
cdr3_nt: TGCAGTGCTAGACTGCCCCCTGAAAAGGCGTTAGGACTATACGAGCAGTACTTC
cdr3_aa: CSARLPPEKALGLYEQYF

j_call: TRBJ1-2
d_call: TRBD1
clone_size: NA
v_call: TRBV4-3
cdr3_nt: TGCGCCAGCAGCCCACAGGGGGGAGTCGGTGGCTACACCTTC
cdr3_aa: CASSPQGGVGGYTF

j_call: TRBJ2-6
d_call: NA
clone_size: NA
v_call: TRBV5-1
cdr3_nt: TGCGCCAGCAGCTTGGAGGCTATTTGGGTTGGGGCCAACGTCCTGACTTTC
cdr3_aa: CASSLEAIWVGANVLTF

j_call: TRBJ2-3
d_call: TRBD2
clone_size: many
v_call: TRBV12-3/TRBV12-4
cdr3_nt: TGTGCCAGCGGCCGACTAGCGGGTGCCGATACGCAGTATTTT
cdr3_aa: CASGRLAGADTQYF

j_call: TRBJ1-2
d_call: TRBD1
clone_size: NA
v_call: TRBV4-1
cdr3_nt: TGCGCCAGCAGCCCGGGGACAGGGCTTATCTATGGCTACACCTTC
cdr3_aa: CASSPGTGLIYGYTF

j_call: TRBJ2-4
d_call: NA
clone_size: NA
v_call: TRBV15
cdr3_nt: TGTGCCACCAGCAGAGAGTCAGGCGCCCTCTTCGATCTAGCCAAAAACATTCAGTACTTC
cdr3_aa: CATSRESGALFDLAKNIQYF

j_call: TRBJ2-7
d_call: TRBD1
clone_size: NA
v_call: TRBV7-9
cdr3_nt: TGTGCCAGCAGCCCACCCGGGACAGGGCGCTACGAGCAGTACTTC
cdr3_aa: CASSPPGTGRYEQYF

j_call: TRBJ2-3
d_call: NA
clone_size: NA
v_call: TRBV27
cdr3_nt: TGTGCCAGCAGTTTAAACCTCGCTCCCAATACGCAGTATTTT
cdr3_aa: CASSLNLAPNTQYF

j_call: TRBJ2-1
d_call: TRBD2
clone_size: NA
v_call: TRBV4-1
cdr3_nt: TGCGCCAGCAGCCAGGGGACTAGCGGGGGGGCAAATGAGCAGTTCTTC
cdr3_aa: CASSQGTSGGANEQFF

j_call: TRBJ2-7
d_call: TRBD1
clone_size: NA
v_call: TRBV4-3
cdr3_nt: TGCGCCAGCAGCCAAAAAGTGGCAGGGGGCTACTACGAGCAGTACTTC
cdr3_aa: CASSQKVAGGYYEQYF

j_call: TRBJ1-1
d_call: NA
clone_size: NA
v_call: TRBV7-9
cdr3_nt: TGTGCCAGCCCTCCCGCGACGGGGGGGTCCACTGAAGCTTTCTTT
cdr3_aa: CASPPATGGSTEAFF

j_call: TRBJ1-5
d_call: NA
clone_size: NA
v_call: TRBV25-1
cdr3_nt: TGTGCCAGCAGTGAAGAGGAGGGTATACAGGGTAGGACCAATCAGCCCCAGCATTTT
cdr3_aa: CASSEEEGIQGRTNQPQHF

j_call: TRBJ2-2
d_call: TRBD1
clone_size: few
v_call: TRBV5-5
cdr3_nt: TGTGCCAGCAGCTTGGTATCGCGTTTGACAGGGGGCACCGGGGAGCTGTTTTTT
cdr3_aa: CASSLVSRLTGGTGELFF

j_call: TRBJ2-3
d_call: NA
clone_size: few
v_call: TRBV21-1
cdr3_nt: TGTGCCAGCAGCCCCGGGACAGGAGAGACAGATACGCAGTATTTT
cdr3_aa: CASSPGTGETDTQYF

j_call: TRBJ2-1
d_call: NA
clone_size: few
v_call: TRBV12-3/TRBV12-4
cdr3_nt: TGTGCCAGCAGGGGTGCGTTTAGGGATGAGCAGTTCTTC
cdr3_aa: CASRGAFRDEQFF

j_call: TRBJ1-1
d_call: TRBD1
clone_size: NA
v_call: TRBV4-2
cdr3_nt: TGTGCCAGCAGCCCTGGACAGGGGGACCCGAACACTGAAGCTTTCTTT
cdr3_aa: CASSPGQGDPNTEAFF

j_call: TRBJ1-2
d_call: NA
clone_size: NA
v_call: TRBV20-1
cdr3_nt: TGCAGTGCTAGAGCTCTGGACACCCCGGTAGGCTACACCTTC
cdr3_aa: CSARALDTPVGYTF